The source of this T cell receptor beta chain is a study of PD-1 blockade in mismatch repair-deficient tumors (dated by TCRdb to the late 2010s). Background for the entire study: The trial enrolled more than 85 consecutive patients with roughly twelve mismatch repair-deficient cancer types between late 2013 and 2016, all previously treated and progressing. Deep sequencing of TCR CDR3 regions was used to track tumor-associated T cell clones in peripheral blood of patients responding to PD-1 blockade.

For each enrolled patient, mismatch repair deficiency was established using either polymerase chain reaction or immunohistochemistry. TCR sequencing was performed for a few patients who responded to pembrolizumab therapy. The phase II trial prospectively evaluated PD-1 blockade with pembrolizumab in advanced mismatch repair-deficient cancers, independent of tissue of origin. Peripheral blood T cell samples were serially collected before and at multiple times after PD-1 blockade was started. Blood sampling times were reported as weeks after the first pembrolizumab dose. Between the V and J ends, shortened by 3 bases and 0 bases respectively, the junction contains 12 bases. CDR1 ENHRY and CDR2 SYGVKD are derived from the germline V gene. The CDR3 runs 16 residues from the cysteine to the phenylalanine. Only the CDR3 DNA is retained, 48 bases long and in frame from the first base. Library preparation was by the immunoSEQ multiplex PCR assay. The clones in this table, taken by TCRdb from immuneACCESS, are in-frame only. Not every clone is retained; where verified, under half of the shortfall comes from an unresolved V gene, and the cause of the rest is unknown. The sample table lists around 48,000 clones, approximately 78% of them with a count of one. The top ten hold about 3.5% of the sample.

This clone was seen a single time. Its antigen is unknown. No qualities accompany the bases; no much larger clone lies one base away. The research as a whole found: Clones residing in the tumor, which were often undetectable in blood before treatment, expanded quickly after pembrolizumab and then contracted, generally before radiologic responses.

The TCR was taken from an adult with mismatch repair-deficient cancer. The sample in question was peripheral blood, obtained 4 weeks after starting pembrolizumab. The chain was built from TRBV10-3 and TRBJ1-3, and TRBD1 may be the D gene, going by 6 matching bases. In nucleotide form, the sequence is TGTGCCATCAGTGATCGGGGGCCCGGCTCTGGAAACACCATATATTTT. It encodes CAISDRGPGSGNTIYF.